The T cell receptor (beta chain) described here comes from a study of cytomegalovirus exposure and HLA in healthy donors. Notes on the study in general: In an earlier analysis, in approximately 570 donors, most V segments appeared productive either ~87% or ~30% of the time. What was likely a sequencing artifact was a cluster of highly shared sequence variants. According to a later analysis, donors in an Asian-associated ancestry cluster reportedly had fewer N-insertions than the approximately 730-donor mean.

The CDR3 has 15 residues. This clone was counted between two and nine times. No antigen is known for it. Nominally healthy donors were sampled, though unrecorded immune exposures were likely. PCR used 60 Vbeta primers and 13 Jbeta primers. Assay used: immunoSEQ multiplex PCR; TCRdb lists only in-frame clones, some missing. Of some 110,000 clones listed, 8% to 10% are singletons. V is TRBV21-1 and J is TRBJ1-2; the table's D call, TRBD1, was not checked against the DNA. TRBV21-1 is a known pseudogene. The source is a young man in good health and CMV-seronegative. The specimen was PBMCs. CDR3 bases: TGTGCCAGCAGCAAAGGGACAAAAAATAACTATGGCTACACCTTC. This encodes CASSKGTKNNYGYTF.